One and the same sample provided the 5 T cell receptor beta chains below, sequenced in a study of molecular identifiers for immune sequencing clone quantification. TCRdb reprocessed the PCR reads via MiXCR and lists one record per CDR3 protein. The data hold 460,000 or so distinct CDR3 sequences, with over 20% observed a single time. The sample was naive CD8+ T cells from blood, with Jurkat cell RNA spiked in. Subset given: FACS-sorted CD8+CD4-CCR7+CD45RA+ naive T cells. Receptors originate from a human donor in good health. Some libraries in this study had Jurkat cell RNA spiked in.

The chain links TRBV6-2 or TRBV6-3 to TRBJ1-2; D remains ambiguous. Germline V CDR1 and CDR2: MNHEY, SVGEGT. The CDR3 is 13 residues long. V lost 0 bases and J lost 5, with 7 bases in between. The CDR3 region is CASSYSTLYGYTF. CDR3 coding DNA: TGTGCCAGCAGTTACTCGACACTTTATGGCTACACCTTC.

V and J are TRBV13 and TRBJ2-3; 9 nucleotides line up with TRBD2. CDR1 is PRHDT, CDR2 FYEKMQ, per germline (reference sequence). This CDR3 is 15 amino acids long. With V trimmed by 1 base and J by 4 bases, 3 bases remained unmatched. CDR3 bases: TGTGCCAGCAGCTTAGCAGCGGGGGGATCAGATACGCAGTATTTT. Amino acids: CASSLAAGGSDTQYF.

This chain uses TRBV11-2 with TRBJ2-1; possibly TRBD1 for D (6 bases). The CDR3 sequence is 14 residues long. Germline loops: CDR1 SGHAT, CDR2 FQNNGV. With 5 bases removed from V and 9 bases from J, the gap between germline ends came to 17 bases. This chain's CDR3 is CASSHSGTPREQFF. The CDR3 coding sequence is TGTGCCAGCAGCCATTCCGGGACACCTCGTGAGCAGTTCTTC. The full variable domain, in which reference TRBV11-2 and TRBJ2-1 provide the parts outside the CDR3, is EAGVAQSPRYKIIEKRQSVAFWCNPISGHATLYWYQQILGQGPKLLIQFQNNGVVDDSQLPKDRFSAERLKGVDSTLKIQPAKLEDSAVYLCASSHSGTPREQFFGPGTRLTVL.

This clonotype was found many times. This chain connects TRBV7-2 to TRBJ2-7, with TRBD2 matching 7 bases. J lost 7 bases, V lost 2 bases, and 5 bases had no gene match. Per the germline V gene, CDR1 is SGHTA and CDR2 is FQGNSA. The length of the CDR3 is 13 residues. CDR3 protein: CASSLLTSREQYF. The CDR3 DNA reads TGTGCCAGCAGCTTATTGACTAGCAGAGAGCAGTACTTC.

This clonotype was counted ten times or more. The rearrangement joins TRBV28 to TRBJ1-1; no clear D gene. Trimming cost V 5 bases and J 3 bases, with 16 bases left between them. This CDR3 is built from 15 residues. Germline V CDR1 and CDR2: MDHEN, SYDVKM. The CDR3 region is CASSPLLLGDTEAFF. The CDR3 DNA is TGTGCCAGCAGTCCCCTCCTCCTCGGAGACACTGAAGCTTTCTTT.